This TCR beta chain was observed in a study of blood T cell repertoires in COVID-19. Study-level information: Whether acute or convalescent, the COVID-19 samples came from the United States, Italy and Spain. PBMCs, B-cell-depleted T cells, or T cells were the source of the cDNA or gDNA that made up the material.

Original handling: Estimated nucleated cell counts came from reference gene primer amplification. Generated by immunoSEQ multiplex PCR, the TCRdb table keeps only in-frame clones and is missing some. Clone size and the V and J calls come from that table; the DNA yielded D and trimming. The sample lists roughly 400,000 clones, approximately 91% occurring once. CDR3 length: 18 residues. CDR1 and CDR2 (germline): SGHTA, FQGNSA. With 5 bases clipped from V and 0 bases from J, the junction kept 12 bases outside the gene matches. The receptor's source is a woman between 40 and 50 years old who had been exposed to COVID-19. The V and J genes are TRBV7-2 and TRBJ2-3; 9 positions match TRBD2. The sample was PBMCs or T cells enriched from blood (not recorded which). The CDR3 DNA reads as TGTGCCAGCAGCCCCCGACTAGCGGACACGGCTAGCACAGATACGCAGTATTTT. Translated, it gives CASSPRLADTASTDTQYF. Combining the CDR3 with reference TRBV7-2 and TRBJ2-3 gives the whole variable domain GAGVSQSPSNKVTEKGKDVELRCDPISGHTALYWYRQSLGQGLEFLIYFQGNSAPDKSGLPSDRFSAERTGGSVSTLTIQRTQQEDSAVYLCASSPRLADTASTDTQYFGPGTRLTVL.